This TCR beta chain was profiled in a study of Tregs in tolerant kidney transplant recipients. Notes on the study in general: Activated donor B cell expansion appeared to reveal the most relevant donor-specific TCRbeta repertoire. Donor-specific Treg expansion exceeded global Treg expansion in tolerant patients, suggesting antigen drive.

Assay: immunoSEQ multiplex PCR; the TCRdb copy retains only in-frame clones and omits some. The sample holds 60,000 to 65,000 clones; under 98% are singletons and the top ten take 0.34%. In the case of this clone: What it recognizes is unknown.

V lost 4 bases and J 6 bases, leaving 16 bases between the germline ends. The CDR3 sequence is 15 residues long. Germline V gene lookup returns CDR1 PRHDT and CDR2 FYEKMQ (reference sequence). The TCR was taken from a human donor who received a combined kidney and bone marrow transplant. The V gene is TRBV13, the J gene TRBJ2-1; TRBD1 might be the D (6 bases). Material: Tregs from blood, obtained before the transplant. DNA of the CDR3: TGTGCCAGCAGCTACAGGGTCCTGTCTGGCAATGAGCAGTTCTTC. Its protein is CASSYRVLSGNEQFF.